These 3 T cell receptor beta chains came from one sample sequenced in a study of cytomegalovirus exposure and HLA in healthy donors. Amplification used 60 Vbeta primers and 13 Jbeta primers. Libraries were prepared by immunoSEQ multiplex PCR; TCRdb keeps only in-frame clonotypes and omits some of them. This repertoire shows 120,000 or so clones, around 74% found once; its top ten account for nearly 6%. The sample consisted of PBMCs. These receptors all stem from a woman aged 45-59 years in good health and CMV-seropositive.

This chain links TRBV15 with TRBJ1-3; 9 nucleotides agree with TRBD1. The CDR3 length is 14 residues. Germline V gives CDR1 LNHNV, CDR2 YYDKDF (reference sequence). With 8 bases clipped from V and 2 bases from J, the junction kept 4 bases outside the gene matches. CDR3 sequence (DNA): TGTGCCACCGGCGGACAGGGGCCTGGAAACACCATATATTTT. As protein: CATGGQGPGNTIYF.

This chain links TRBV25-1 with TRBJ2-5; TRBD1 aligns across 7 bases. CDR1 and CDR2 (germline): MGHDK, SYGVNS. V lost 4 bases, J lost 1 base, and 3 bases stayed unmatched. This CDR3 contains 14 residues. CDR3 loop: CASSVGTVQETQYF. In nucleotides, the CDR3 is TGTGCCAGCAGTGTCGGGACAGTCCAAGAGACCCAGTACTTC.

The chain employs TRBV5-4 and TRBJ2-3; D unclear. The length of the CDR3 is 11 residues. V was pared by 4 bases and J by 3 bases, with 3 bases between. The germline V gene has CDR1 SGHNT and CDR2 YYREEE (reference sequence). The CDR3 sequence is CASSLTDTQYF. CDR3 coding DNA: TGTGCCAGCAGCCTTACAGATACGCAGTATTTT.